These 10 T cell receptor beta chains came from one sample sequenced in a study of blood T cell repertoires in COVID-19. TCRdb's copy holds only in-frame clones and misses some; the assay was immunoSEQ multiplex PCR. Here the sample spans hundreds of thousands of clones, around 83% being singletons. The sample was peripheral blood. Source of these receptors: a man aged 80 or over with acute or convalescent COVID-19.

This sequence joins TRBV5-1 and TRBJ1-3; 9 nucleotides line up with TRBD1. In germline, CDR1 is SGHRS, CDR2 YFSETQ. V gave up 1 base and J gave up 2 bases; unmatched junction bases: 7. This CDR3 has 17 amino acids. The CDR3 DNA sequence: TGCGCCAGCAGCTTGCTAGCACAGGGGGCGGCTGGAAACACCATATATTTT. Translating it yields CASSLLAQGAAGNTIYF. The full variable domain, with the rest looked up from reference TRBV5-1 and TRBJ1-3, is KAGVTQTPRYLIKTRGQQVTLSCSPISGHRSVSWYQQTPGQGLQFLFEYFSETQRNKGNFPGRFSGRQFSNSRSEMNVSTLELGDSALYLCASSLLAQGAAGNTIYFGEGSWLTVV.

The chain couples TRBV7-9 to TRBJ2-7; possible D gene TRBD1, 6 bases. From germline, CDR1 is SEHNR and CDR2 FQNEAQ (reference sequence). The length of the CDR3 is 13 residues. V was clipped by 9 bases and J by 3 bases, with 15 bases between them. The DNA for the CDR3 is TGTGCCAGTCGTGAGGACAGAGACTACGAGCAGTACTTC. The encoded protein is CASREDRDYEQYF.

V is TRBV28 and J is TRBJ1-2, with 9 bases fitting TRBD1. The CDR3 is made up of 15 amino acids. V was clipped by 3 bases and J by 6 bases; unmatched bases: 8. Germline V gives CDR1 MDHEN, CDR2 SYDVKM. CDR3 sequence: CASSFPGQGGDGYTF. For the CDR3, the DNA is TGTGCCAGCAGTTTTCCGGGACAGGGTGGAGATGGCTACACCTTC.

The chain recombines TRBV27 with TRBJ2-7; D possibly corresponds to TRBD2 (6 bases). The V end was cut by 4 bases, the J end by 2 bases, with 12 bases between. The germline gives CDR1 MNHEY, CDR2 SMNVEV (reference sequence). This CDR3 region has 14 residues. DNA of the CDR3: TGTGCCAGCAGTTCGGACTACTCTACCTACGAGCAGTACTTC. This sequence encodes CASSSDYSTYEQYF.

V usage is TRBV5-4 and J usage is TRBJ2-7; 10 bases fit TRBD2. CDR1 SGHNT and CDR2 YYREEE come from the germline V gene (reference sequence). The junction had 4 bases not matched to a gene; V was cut back by 1 base and J by 0 bases. The CDR3 totals 16 residues. The CDR3 sequence is CASSLIRTSGSYEQYF. The CDR3 nucleotides are TGTGCCAGCAGCTTGATCCGGACTAGCGGCTCCTACGAGCAGTACTTC.

The CDR3 is CAWSGTPHEQFF. DNA of the CDR3: TGTGCCTGGAGCGGGACTCCCCATGAGCAGTTCTTC. V usage is TRBV30 and J usage is TRBJ2-1; D possibly corresponds to TRBD2 (6 bases). The CDR3 totals 12 residues. The germline CDR1 and CDR2 sequences are GTSNPN and SVGIG (reference sequence). Trimming left V 3 bases short and J 8 bases short, with 11 bases between.

This chain joins TRBV7-2 and TRBJ2-5; 8 bases are a match to TRBD2. CDR3 length: 15 amino acids. Trimming took 2 bases from V and 5 from J; bases not matched to a gene: 7. Germline loops: CDR1 SGHTA, CDR2 FQGNSA. CDR3: CASSLTGGGLETQYF. The CDR3 nucleotides are TGTGCCAGCAGCTTAACCGGGGGGGGCCTGGAGACCCAGTACTTC.

This chain uses TRBV5-8 with TRBJ2-7, with 11 bases identical to TRBD2. The V segment lost 4 bases and the J segment 3 bases; nucleotides outside the gene matches: 12. This CDR3 has 17 residues. Per germline, CDR1 SGHTS and CDR2 YDEGEE. The CDR3 loop reads CASSVTGTSGSYYEQYF. The CDR3 bases are TGTGCCAGCAGCGTGACCGGGACTAGCGGTTCCTACTACGAGCAGTACTTC.

This clone was picked up a small number of times. The CDR3: CASSQAGGFPNYGYTF. For the CDR3, the DNA is TGTGCCAGCAGCCAAGCGGGGGGATTCCCTAACTATGGCTACACCTTC. The chain couples TRBV3-1 (or the pseudogene TRBV3-2) to TRBJ1-2, with TRBD1 as a possible D gene (5 bases). Trimming removed 1 base from V and 0 bases from J, with 12 bases in between. In germline, CDR1 is LGHDT, CDR2 YNNKEL (reference sequence). The CDR3 has 16 amino acids.

Only a few counts were recorded for this clone. The CDR3 loop reads CASSLGTGRFRDGYTF. The CDR3 coding sequence is TGTGCCAGCAGTTTAGGGACAGGCCGCTTTCGTGATGGCTACACCTTC. The chain links TRBV27 to TRBJ1-2, with 8 bases aligning to TRBD1. The CDR3 covers 16 residues. Trimming cost V 2 bases and J 6 bases; bases outside gene matches: 11. Germline V gene sequence: CDR1 MNHEY, CDR2 SMNVEV (reference sequence).